This TCR beta chain was found in a study of blood T cell repertoires in COVID-19. Residents of around 24 US areas, aged about 18 to 89 years, made up the participants. Data came from immunoSEQ multiplex PCR; TCRdb stores just in-frame clones and leaves some out. Of 200,000 or so clones listed, about nine tenths are singletons. The CDR3 runs to 15 residues. V was clipped by 2 bases and J by 3 bases, with 14 bases between them. CDR1 and CDR2 (germline): MNHEY, SVGAGI. The chain couples TRBV6-5 to TRBJ2-7, with a weak D call TRBD2 (7 bases). Specimen: PBMCs or T cells enriched from blood (not recorded which). This receptor was obtained from a woman aged 25 to 39 who had recovered from COVID-19. The CDR3 bases are TGTGCCAGCAGTTACAGGGGGGGCTTGGGCTACGAGCAGTACTTC. It is translated as CASSYRGGLGYEQYF.